The 31 T cell receptor beta chains presented below share a single source sample, sequenced in a study of cytomegalovirus exposure and HLA in healthy donors (dated by TCRdb to 2016 to 2017). The library was made by the immunoSEQ multiplex PCR assay. For the multiplex PCR, a mixture combining 60 forward primers for TCR Vbeta segments and 13 reverse primers for TCR Jbeta segments was used. As stored in TCRdb, this immuneACCESS dataset retains in-frame rearrangements with V and J assigned. A fraction of the clones does not appear; measured against another copy, unresolved V genes explain less than half of the discrepancy, and the remainder lacks a known reason. The sample data list around 98,000 clones, and about 81% of these were observed just once. The ten biggest clones cover about 1.5% of the sample. Sequenced sample: PBMCs. All receptors come from a middle-aged man in good health and CMV-seronegative.

CDR3 amino acids: CASSGTTDTQYF. In nucleotides, the CDR3 is TGCGCCAGCAGTGGGACTACAGATACGCAGTATTTT. The chain has TRBV10-1 and TRBJ2-3; a weak D match, TRBD2 (5 bases). CDR1 is WNHNN and CDR2 is SYGVQD in the germline V gene (reference sequence). The CDR3 consists of 12 residues. V dropped 4 bases and J dropped 3 bases, with 5 bases sitting between them.

Comments on this clone: One end of the junction is discordant with germline, which a read error may explain. The chain recombines TRBV7-9 with TRBJ1-2; 7 bases line up with TRBD1. Germline-derived CDR1 and CDR2 are SEHNR and FQNEAQ (reference sequence). This CDR3 region has 12 residues. DNA for the CDR3: TGTGCCAGCAGCTCCGAGGCCGGGACAGTCGACTTC. Protein: CASSSEAGTVDF.

This chain uses TRBV5-1 with TRBJ2-5; possibly TRBD1 for D (6 bases). Deletions cut 3 bases from V and 5 bases from J, with 11 bases between. The germline V gene encodes CDR1 SGHRS and CDR2 YFSETQ. CDR3 length equals 13 residues. CDR3 sequence reads: CASSSGVFETQYF. CDR3 nucleotides: TGCGCCAGCAGCTCAGGGGTGTTCGAGACCCAGTACTTC.

V gene TRBV7-8 combines with J gene TRBJ2-7, with 7 bases identical to TRBD1. V lost 5 bases to trimming and J lost 0 bases; unmatched junction nucleotides: 13. Germline CDR1 is SGHVS and CDR2 is FQNEAQ. The CDR3 runs 17 residues. CDR3 region: CASSQTNTGANSYEQYF. The CDR3 nucleotides read TGTGCCAGCAGCCAAACGAACACAGGGGCAAACTCCTACGAGCAGTACTTC.

The chain links TRBV5-1 to TRBJ2-1; the D is unclear. Germline V gene sequence: CDR1 SGHRS, CDR2 YFSETQ. V was pared by 4 bases and J by 1 base, with 12 bases between. CDR3 length: 15 residues. The CDR3 DNA follows: TGCGCCAGCAGCCCCCCCGCAGTTTCCTACAATGAGCAGTTCTTC. It codes for CASSPPAVSYNEQFF.

The chain is built from TRBV18 and TRBJ1-1; D gene ambiguous. There are 18 residues in the CDR3. V lost 2 bases, J lost 0 bases, and 19 bases lay in between. CDR1 is KGHSH, CDR2 LQKENI, per germline. The CDR3 sequence is CASSPSTSGLPMNTEAFF. The CDR3 DNA reads TGTGCCAGCTCACCATCCACTTCCGGACTCCCGATGAACACTGAAGCTTTCTTT.

The V gene is TRBV6-6, the J gene TRBJ2-7; TRBD1 matches at 8 bases. The V and J ends lost 6 bases and 4 bases, in that order; junction bases with no gene match: 11. The length of the CDR3 is 15 residues. Germline-derived CDR1 and CDR2 are MNHNY and SVGAGI (reference sequence). CDR3 region: CASSQGQGVRYEQYF. The CDR3 bases are TGTGCCAGCAGCCAAGGACAGGGAGTGCGGTACGAGCAGTACTTC.

This clone was seen once. V and J are TRBV11-2 and TRBJ2-7; D gene ambiguous. Germline CDR1 is SGHAT and CDR2 is FQNNGV. This CDR3 region has 15 residues. V shed 4 bases and J shed 0 bases, with 13 bases lying between them. The CDR3 is CASSSIRRYSYEQYF. CDR3 in DNA: TGTGCCAGCAGCTCTATCAGGCGTTACTCCTACGAGCAGTACTTC.

The chain carries TRBV2 and TRBJ2-5; 12 bases line up with TRBD2. The CDR3 consists of 17 residues. J gave up 4 bases and V 8 bases, and 14 bases lay outside the gene matches. Germline CDR1 SNHLY, CDR2 FYNNEI. This CDR3 reads CASRRTSGGIGGETQYF. CDR3 nucleotide sequence: TGTGCCAGCCGGAGAACTAGCGGGGGGATTGGTGGAGAGACCCAGTACTTC.

This chain joins TRBV6-5 and TRBJ2-7; TRBD2 might be the D (5 bases). V dropped 4 bases and J dropped 2 bases, with 9 bases sitting between them. This CDR3 region has 13 residues. Germline CDR1 and CDR2: MNHEY and SVGAGI. The CDR3 region is CASSSGNAYEQYF. Written as DNA, the CDR3 is TGTGCCAGCAGTTCGGGGAACGCCTACGAGCAGTACTTC.

The V and J genes are TRBV14 and TRBJ2-7; D remains unclear. Per the germline V gene, CDR1 is SGHDN and CDR2 is FVKESK. This CDR3 spans 15 amino acids. V was shortened by 4 bases and J by 1 base, with 14 bases between the two germline ends. The CDR3 nucleotides are TGTGCCAGCAGCCCGGCGGAGAGACCGTCCTACGAGCAGTACTTC. It translates to CASSPAERPSYEQYF.

Only a few counts were recorded for this clone. The V and J genes are TRBV6-6 and TRBJ1-3; possible D gene TRBD1, 5 bases. The CDR3 runs 14 residues. Germline V gives CDR1 MNHNY, CDR2 SVGAGI (reference sequence). V was shortened by 8 bases and J by 4 bases, with 15 bases between the two germline ends. The CDR3 DNA follows: TGTGCCAGCCGACCCAGGGTCTCCGGAAACACCATATATTTT. The encoded protein is CASRPRVSGNTIYF.

V gene TRBV5-6 combines with J gene TRBJ1-1; no reliable D call. Germline CDR1 is SGHDT and CDR2 is YYEEEE. This CDR3 contains 16 residues. Trimming cost V 2 bases and J 3 bases, with 17 bases left between them. CDR3 nucleotide sequence: TGTGCCAGCAGCTTAGGTGGTAGGCGACTCGACACTGAAGCTTTCTTT. Protein product: CASSLGGRRLDTEAFF.

The V call is TRBV28, the J call TRBJ2-7; perhaps TRBD2 as D (5 bases). The germline V and J ends were trimmed by 5 bases and 7 bases, with 12 bases remaining between them. CDR3 size: 12 residues. Germline V gives CDR1 MDHEN, CDR2 SYDVKM. The chain's CDR3 is CASSKSRREQYF. The CDR3 DNA reads TGTGCCAGCAGTAAGTCTAGGAGGGAGCAGTACTTC.

The chain recombines TRBV27 with TRBJ1-5; 9 nucleotides match TRBD1. The CDR3 totals 14 residues. After removal of 3 bases from V and 6 bases from J, the junction contained 3 bases not matched to a gene. CDR1 MNHEY and CDR2 SMNVEV come from the germline V gene (reference sequence). CDR3 region: CASSLGGQGQPQHF. Written as DNA, the CDR3 is TGTGCCAGCAGTTTGGGGGGACAGGGTCAGCCCCAGCATTTT.

The chain carries TRBV19 and TRBJ1-4; D uncertain. Germline V gene lookup returns CDR1 LNHDA and CDR2 SQIVND (reference sequence). This CDR3 has 13 amino acids. Trimming pared 3 bases from V and 9 bases from J, leaving 11 bases between. The DNA of the CDR3 is TGTGCCAGTAGTATTGGAGGGATCCAAAAACTGTTTTTT. Encoded protein: CASSIGGIQKLFF.

The V call is TRBV1, the J call TRBJ2-2; no check of the table's D call, TRBD2, against the DNA was made. TRBV1 is annotated as a pseudogene. The CDR3 loop spans 16 amino acids. The CDR3 sequence is CTSSRRPGLLTGELFF. The CDR3 DNA sequence: TGCACCAGCAGTCGTCGTCCGGGACTCCTGACCGGGGAGCTGTTTTTT.

DNA for the CDR3: TGTGCCAGCAGCCCAGACAGGGGTTCCCACGAGCAGTACTTC. Translation: CASSPDRGSHEQYF. This chain uses TRBV7-9 with TRBJ2-7; 8 bases fit TRBD1. J was trimmed by 5 bases and V by 5 bases; bases with no gene match: 8. This CDR3 is 14 amino acids long. Germline assignment: CDR1 SEHNR and CDR2 FQNEAQ (reference sequence).

A single count supports this clone. The chain recombines TRBV7-8 with TRBJ1-1; D gene uncertain. V lost 4 bases and J lost 5, with 14 bases in between. Looked up from germline, CDR1 is SGHVS and CDR2 is FQNEAQ. The CDR3 is 14 amino acids. The CDR3 coding sequence is TGTGCCAGCAGCTATTTAGGAGGGAGGACTGAAGCTTTCTTT. Protein sequence: CASSYLGGRTEAFF. The whole variable domain, filled in from reference TRBV7-8 and TRBJ1-1, reads GAGVSQSPRYKVAKRGQDVALRCDPISGHVSLFWYQQALGQGPEFLTYFQNEAQLDKSGLPSDRFFAERPEGSVSTLKIQRTQQEDSAVYLCASSYLGGRTEAFFGQGTRLTVV.

In DNA, the CDR3 is TGTGCCAGCAGCTTAACGGGGTCCCCTTATATGGAGACCCAGTACTTC. It is translated as CASSLTGSPYMETQYF. V usage is TRBV7-8 and J usage is TRBJ2-5; weak D call: TRBD2 (5 bases). Germline CDR1 SGHVS, CDR2 FQNEAQ. The CDR3 runs 16 residues. Trimming left V 2 bases short and J 5 bases short, with 18 bases between. The complete variable domain, with remaining parts taken from reference TRBV7-8 and TRBJ2-5, reads GAGVSQSPRYKVAKRGQDVALRCDPISGHVSLFWYQQALGQGPEFLTYFQNEAQLDKSGLPSDRFFAERPEGSVSTLKIQRTQQEDSAVYLCASSLTGSPYMETQYFGPGTRLLVL.

Here the CDR3 reads CASSLGVGGRNTEAFF. CDR3 bases: TGTGCCAGCAGCTTGGGGGTCGGGGGACGGAACACTGAAGCTTTCTTT. The chain joins TRBV5-4 to TRBJ1-1; D is perhaps TRBD1 (5 bases). Germline assignment: CDR1 SGHNT and CDR2 YYREEE (reference sequence). This CDR3 is built from 16 residues. Trimming took off 0 bases at V and 1 base at J, with 13 bases between the two ends.

This clone appeared once. CDR3 residues: CASTLQAGGSEETQYF. CDR3 DNA: TGTGCCAGCACCCTACAGGCGGGGGGCTCAGAAGAGACCCAGTACTTC. This rearrangement joins TRBV7-8 to TRBJ2-5, with 8 bases that match TRBD2. Trimming removed 7 bases from V and 3 bases from J; junction bases left unmatched: 13. CDR3 size: 16 residues. The V gene's germline CDR1 is SGHVS and CDR2 FQNEAQ.

The chain uses TRBV9 and TRBJ1-2, with 7 bases aligning to TRBD1. The CDR3 has 16 residues. V shed 0 bases, J shed 2 bases, and the junction held 7 bases outside the gene matches. The V gene's germline CDR1 is SGDLS and CDR2 YYNGEE. The CDR3 bases are TGTGCCAGCAGCGTAGCAACAGGGGCCAGCAACTATGGCTACACCTTC. Translating it yields CASSVATGASNYGYTF.

The chain combines TRBV18 with TRBJ1-2; D is perhaps TRBD1 (5 bases). The CDR3 spans 15 residues. Germline CDR1 KGHSH, CDR2 LQKENI. Trimming took off 3 bases at V and 1 base at J, with 12 bases between the two ends. CDR3 DNA sequence: TGTGCCAGCTCACCGACTCCGGGGGTTAACTATGGCTACACCTTC. Residues: CASSPTPGVNYGYTF.

The chain combines TRBV19 with TRBJ1-5; 7 bases fit TRBD1. V lost 4 bases and J lost 5; bases outside the gene matches: 8. The germline gives CDR1 LNHDA, CDR2 SQIVND (reference sequence). The CDR3 has 15 amino acids. CDR3 loop: CASSTRQGRDQPQHF. The CDR3, as DNA: TGTGCCAGTAGTACCCGACAGGGACGCGATCAGCCCCAGCATTTT.

The chain joins TRBV23-1 to TRBJ2-1, with TRBD1 as a possible D gene (5 bases). TRBV23-1 is an open reading frame, and its role is uncertain. With 3 bases removed from V and 2 bases from J, the gap between germline ends came to 14 bases. The CDR3 length is 16 residues. The CDR3 spells CASSHRQSDPYNEQFF. The CDR3 nucleotides are TGCGCCAGCAGTCATAGACAGAGCGACCCCTACAATGAGCAGTTCTTC.

V gene TRBV6-1 combines with J gene TRBJ2-7, with D perhaps matching TRBD1 (5 bases). The CDR3 spans 13 residues. V was shortened by 9 bases and J by 3 bases, with 15 bases between the two germline ends. CDR1 MNHNS and CDR2 SASEGT come from the germline V gene. CDR3 DNA sequence: TGTGCCAGTCAACCTCGCCAGGGCTACGAGCAGTACTTC. Protein sequence: CASQPRQGYEQYF.

The gene calls are TRBV19 and TRBJ1-5, with D possibly matching TRBD1 (6 bases). V shed 4 bases and J shed 6 bases, with 22 bases lying between them. The germline V gene has CDR1 LNHDA and CDR2 SQIVND (reference sequence). This CDR3 contains 17 residues. Here the CDR3 reads CASSTLQGMFGVQPQHF. CDR3 sequence (DNA): TGTGCCAGTAGTACCCTACAGGGTATGTTTGGTGTTCAGCCCCAGCATTTT.

The gene calls are TRBV7-9 and TRBJ2-1; TRBD2 agrees at 11 bases. Unmatched junction bases numbered 13, after V lost 7 bases and J lost 2 bases. This CDR3 comprises 18 residues. Germline loops: CDR1 SEHNR, CDR2 FQNEAQ (reference sequence). The CDR3 bases are TGTGCCAGCACCACGGGGGCTAGCGGGGGGCCGACCTACAATGAGCAGTTCTTC. Translated, it gives CASTTGASGGPTYNEQFF. Full variable domain (outside the CDR3, taken from reference TRBV7-9 and TRBJ2-1): DTGVSQNPRHKITKRGQNVTFRCDPISEHNRLYWYRQTLGQGPEFLTYFQNEAQLEKSRLLSDRFSAERPKGSFSTLEIQRTEQGDSAMYLCASTTGASGGPTYNEQFFGPGTRLTVL.

In the case of this clone: Germline and junction disagree at one end, which may indicate a read error. This chain links TRBV7-9 with TRBJ2-7; 8 bases are shared with TRBD2. Germline CDR1 reads SEHNR; CDR2 reads FQNEAQ (reference sequence). The CDR3 loop spans 14 amino acids. The CDR3 nucleotides read TGTTCCAGCAGCCCTCGGGGGGGGGCCTACGAGCAGTACTTC. Its translation is CSSSPRGGAYEQYF.

The CDR3 sequence is CASLYDRGDRPQHF. For the CDR3, the DNA is TGTGCCAGCCTTTATGACAGGGGGGACCGGCCCCAGCATTTT. The J gene is TRBJ1-5, the V gene TRBV6-1; TRBD1 matches at 9 bases. The germline CDR1 and CDR2 sequences are MNHNS and SASEGT. The length of the CDR3 is 14 residues. J was trimmed by 9 bases and V by 8 bases; bases with no gene match: 11.